The following is a TCR beta chain sequence with its context. The sample is drawn from a study of blood T cell repertoires in COVID-19. For the study at large: The samples span acute and convalescent COVID-19 from the United States, Italy and Spain. Sources were T cells, B-cell-depleted T cells, or PBMCs; the material itself was cDNA or gDNA.

This CDR3 has 14 residues. Trimming removed 4 bases at V and 0 bases at J, with 7 bases between. Germline V lookup: CDR1 SNHLY, CDR2 FYNNEI. Authors' processing steps: Nucleated cell number was recorded as an estimate derived from reference gene primer amplification. The data were produced by immunoSEQ multiplex PCR, yet TCRdb's version contains in-frame clones alone and is incomplete. That table supplies the V and J calls and clone size; D and trimming were determined from the DNA. The table lists around 33,000 clones, around 73% of them singletons. This receptor was taken from a man older than 75 with acute or convalescent COVID-19. Sequencing input: peripheral blood. The chain recombines TRBV2 with TRBJ1-3, with D perhaps TRBD1 (5 bases). The CDR3 DNA reads as TGTGCCAGCAGTGGACAGTACTCTGGAAACACCATATATTTT. Translating it yields CASSGQYSGNTIYF.